This T cell receptor (beta chain) was captured by sequencing in a study of OX40 agonist ivuxolimab in advanced cancers. Study outcomes and limitations: On average, CD8+ T cells had more expanded clones than CD4+.

This clone was seen only once. Its target is not known. Produced via immunoSEQ multiplex PCR; TCRdb's table is partial and in-frame only. Of about 64,000 clones listed, about 80% are singletons. The germline V gene encodes CDR1 ENHRY and CDR2 SYGVKD. This CDR3 has 13 residues. V dropped 4 bases and J dropped 8 bases, with 14 bases sitting between them. Sequenced material: CD4+ or CD8+ T cells sorted from blood, taken in a trial of the OX40 agonist ivuxolimab. This chain joins TRBV10-3 and TRBJ1-2, with a weak D call TRBD1 (5 bases). This receptor was taken from an adult with an advanced solid tumor such as melanoma, head and neck, liver or kidney cancer. CDR3 in DNA: TGTGCCATCAGTGCCTCCGGGACCGCGGGCTACACCTTC. Encoded protein: CAISASGTAGYTF.